Below are 10 T cell receptor beta chains sequenced from a single sample in a study of shared clonotypes between healthy human individuals. Here immunoSEQ multiplex PCR was the method, and the copy in TCRdb shows in-frame clones only, minus some. The sample holds approximately 2,000,000 clones; less than 95% are singletons and the top ten take approximately 0.41%. Sequenced sample: naive CD4+ T cells from PBMCs. Documented subset: CD45RA+ positively selected. The origin of the receptors is a man between 18 and 29 years old in good health. Some clones in this sample may be carry-over from other donors' samples.

The chain links TRBV21-1 to TRBJ1-2; the table names TRBD1, a call not compared with the DNA. TRBV21-1 is noted as a pseudogene. This CDR3 region has 14 residues. The chain's CDR3 is CASSKSRVRVGYTF. CDR3 nucleotide sequence: TGTGCCAGCAGCAAATCTCGGGTCAGGGTCGGCTACACCTTC.

This clone was detected ten times or more. V gene TRBV11-2 combines with J gene TRBJ1-2; D is perhaps TRBD1 (6 bases). Germline V lookup: CDR1 SGHAT, CDR2 FQNNGV. CDR3 size: 16 residues. Trimming took 1 base from V and 4 from J, leaving 16 bases between them. The CDR3 DNA sequence: TGTGCCAGCAGCTTAGGTGTCGCAGGGGACGCCTATGGCTACACCTTC. Protein sequence: CASSLGVAGDAYGYTF.

The chain couples TRBV7-3 to TRBJ2-5; D is unclear. Germline V gives CDR1 SGHTA, CDR2 FQGTGA. The CDR3 is 13 amino acids. The V end was cut by 5 bases, the J end by 0 bases, with 7 bases between. CDR3 in amino acids: CASSPPDQETQYF. The CDR3 nucleotides are TGTGCCAGCAGCCCCCCCGACCAAGAGACCCAGTACTTC.

This chain connects TRBV7-2 to TRBJ2-5; D is undetermined. The CDR3 has 13 amino acids. The germline V gene encodes CDR1 SGHTA and CDR2 FQGNSA. Between the trimmed V and J ends, which lost 4 bases and 5 bases, there was a span of 11 bases. This CDR3 reads CASSSSRWETQYF. CDR3 DNA sequence: TGTGCCAGCAGCTCGTCGCGTTGGGAGACCCAGTACTTC.

This clone appeared a few times. Other DNA sequences in this specimen translate into the identical CDR3. This chain uses TRBV18 with TRBJ2-1; D is unclear. Germline V gives CDR1 KGHSH, CDR2 LQKENI. This CDR3 is built from 11 residues. Deletions cut 3 bases from V and 5 bases from J, with 2 bases between. CDR3 sequence (DNA): TGTGCCAGCTCACCTGACAATGAGCAGTTCTTC. Its translation: CASSPDNEQFF.

As for this clone: Other DNA sequences in this sample translate to the same CDR3. This chain uses TRBV5-1 with TRBJ2-3; 7 bases line up with TRBD1. This CDR3 contains 16 residues. Germline V gene lookup returns CDR1 SGHRS and CDR2 YFSETQ. Trimming cost V 0 bases and J 2 bases; bases outside gene matches: 6. Written as DNA, the CDR3 is TGCGCCAGCAGCTTGGGTGGGACAGAATCCACAGATACGCAGTATTTT. Translation: CASSLGGTESTDTQYF.

The rearrangement links TRBV7-2 to TRBJ1-2; D uncertain. CDR3 length: 14 amino acids. Trimming removed 0 bases from V and 4 bases from J, with 9 bases in between. Per the germline V gene, CDR1 is SGHTA and CDR2 is FQGNSA. As DNA, the CDR3 is TGTGCCAGCAGCTTAGCCGACGGTGGCTATGGCTACACCTTC. It codes for CASSLADGGYGYTF. Filled out from reference TRBV7-2 and TRBJ1-2, the complete variable domain reads GAGVSQSPSNKVTEKGKDVELRCDPISGHTALYWYRQSLGQGLEFLIYFQGNSAPDKSGLPSDRFSAERTGGSVSTLTIQRTQQEDSAVYLCASSLADGGYGYTFGSGTRLTVV.

V gene TRBV18 combines with J gene TRBJ2-4; D is undetermined. The CDR3 runs 16 residues. V was pared by 1 base and J by 3 bases, with 13 bases between. Germline CDR1 KGHSH, CDR2 LQKENI. The CDR3 nucleotides read TGTGCCAGCTCACCACGGCCGGTCGGTAGCAAAAACATTCAGTACTTC. This encodes CASSPRPVGSKNIQYF. The whole variable domain, filled in from reference TRBV18 and TRBJ2-4, reads NAGVMQNPRHLVRRRGQEARLRCSPMKGHSHVYWYRQLPEEGLKFMVYLQKENIIDESGMPKERFSAEFPKEGPSILRIQQVVRGDSAAYFCASSPRPVGSKNIQYFGAGTRLSVL.

The chain uses TRBV9 and TRBJ2-3; D is ambiguous. Germline V gene lookup returns CDR1 SGDLS and CDR2 YYNGEE. The CDR3 sequence is 16 residues long. V was clipped by 0 bases and J by 0 bases, with 11 bases between them. CDR3 loop: CASSVAPTSSTDTQYF. The CDR3 nucleotides read TGTGCCAGCAGCGTAGCTCCGACATCTAGCACAGATACGCAGTATTTT.

The chain couples TRBV28 to TRBJ2-1, with 8 bases lining up with TRBD2. J lost 7 bases, V lost 5 bases, and 16 bases had no gene match. Germline values: CDR1 MDHEN, CDR2 SYDVKM. CDR3 length: 17 residues. CDR3 region: CASSPAGAGGVNNEQFF. The CDR3 coding sequence is TGTGCCAGCAGTCCAGCCGGGGCGGGAGGCGTTAATAATGAGCAGTTCTTC.